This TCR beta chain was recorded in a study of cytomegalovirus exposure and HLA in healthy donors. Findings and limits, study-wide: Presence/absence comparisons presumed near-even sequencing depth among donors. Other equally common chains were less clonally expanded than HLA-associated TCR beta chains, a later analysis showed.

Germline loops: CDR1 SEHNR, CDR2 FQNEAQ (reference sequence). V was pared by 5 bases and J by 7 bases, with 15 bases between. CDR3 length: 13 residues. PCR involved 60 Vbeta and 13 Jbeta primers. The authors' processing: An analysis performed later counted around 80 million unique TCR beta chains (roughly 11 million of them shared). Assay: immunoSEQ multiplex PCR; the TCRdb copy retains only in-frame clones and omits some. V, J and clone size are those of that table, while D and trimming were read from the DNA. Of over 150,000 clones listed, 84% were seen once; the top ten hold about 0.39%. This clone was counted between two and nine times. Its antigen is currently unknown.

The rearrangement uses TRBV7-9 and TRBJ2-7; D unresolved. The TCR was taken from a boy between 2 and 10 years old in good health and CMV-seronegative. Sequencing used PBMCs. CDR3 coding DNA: TGTGCCAGCAGCGACGGGTCGATGAGAGAGCAGTACTTC. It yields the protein CASSDGSMREQYF.